Below, 27 T cell receptor beta chains from the same sample are listed, as sequenced in a study of human T cells and chemical hapten exposure. Stated time point: pre-sensitization, week 0. Noted treatment: therapeutic diphenylcyclopropenone sensitization with weekly scalp DPC. Total RNA was extracted from unfractionated whole blood. TCRdb re-analysed the RACE reads in MiXCR, keeping a single row per CDR3 protein. The data hold over 50,000 distinct CDR3 sequences, with approximately 9.6% observed a single time. The source material was whole blood, sampled in connection with sensitization to the hapten diphenylcyclopropenone (DPC). The receptors were sampled from a woman aged 30 to 39 with alopecia areata. Some clones in this sample may be carry-over from other donors' samples.

V is TRBV19 and J is TRBJ2-7; D is uncertain. Trimming pared 5 bases from V and 1 base from J, leaving 9 bases between. Germline V gives CDR1 LNHDA, CDR2 SQIVND (reference sequence). The CDR3 contains 13 residues. The CDR3 nucleotides are TGTGCCAGTAGTCCGGGTGGGTCCTACGAGCAGTACTTC. Its translation is CASSPGGSYEQYF.

The rearrangement links TRBV12-3 or TRBV12-4 to TRBJ2-5; D unresolved. The CDR3 is 13 residues long. Trimming removed 7 bases at V and 4 bases at J, with 13 bases between. The CDR3 region is CASTLSGPETQYF. The CDR3 nucleotides are TGTGCCAGCACCCTGTCGGGCCCAGAGACCCAGTACTTC.

V usage is TRBV2 and J usage is TRBJ1-5; the D gene is possibly TRBD1 (6 bases). Deletions cut 4 bases from V and 7 bases from J, with 17 bases between. CDR1 SNHLY and CDR2 FYNNEI come from the germline V gene. The CDR3 consists of 15 residues. The CDR3 loop is CASSATVGGRQPQHF. CDR3 sequence (DNA): TGTGCCAGCAGTGCCACCGTGGGGGGCCGACAGCCCCAGCATTTT.

The V and J genes are TRBV6-1 and TRBJ2-6; possibly TRBD1 for D (5 bases). This CDR3 has 15 residues. Trimming shortened V by 6 bases and J by 0 bases, and 9 bases separated the two germline ends. In germline, CDR1 is MNHNS, CDR2 SASEGT. This CDR3 reads CASSTGSSGANVLTF. The CDR3 DNA reads TGTGCCAGCAGCACAGGCTCCTCTGGGGCCAACGTCCTGACTTTC.

This clonotype was found many times. The CDR3 DNA is TGTGCCAGCAGCTTAGCCCCAGCGGGGGGGCCCTACGAGCAGTACTTC. It specifies CASSLAPAGGPYEQYF. V and J are TRBV7-2 and TRBJ2-7; TRBD2 aligns across 10 bases. This CDR3 is built from 16 residues. Losses at the gene ends were 0 bases for V and 2 bases for J; bases not matched to a gene: 4. CDR1 SGHTA and CDR2 FQGNSA come from the germline V gene. Full variable domain (missing parts from reference TRBV7-2 and TRBJ2-7): GAGVSQSPSNKVTEKGKDVELRCDPISGHTALYWYRQSLGQGLEFLIYFQGNSAPDKSGLPSDRFSAERTGGSVSTLTIQRTQQEDSAVYLCASSLAPAGGPYEQYFGPGTRLTVT.

This clonotype was seen more than once but under ten times. The V call is TRBV12-3 or TRBV12-4, the J call TRBJ1-3; D is uncertain. The CDR3 totals 13 residues. The V end was cut by 10 bases, the J end by 0 bases, with 10 bases between. CDR3 bases: TGTGCCATCTCCTTTTCCTCTGGAAACACCATATATTTT. Amino acid sequence: CAISFSSGNTIYF.

This clonotype was seen many times. The DNA for the CDR3 is TGTGCCAGCAGTTTACCCCGAAGGGTCGAAGCTTTCTTT. Translation gives CASSLPRRVEAFF. V usage is TRBV28 and J usage is TRBJ1-1; D is ambiguous. The germline V gene encodes CDR1 MDHEN and CDR2 SYDVKM. Trimming removed 2 bases from V and 8 bases from J, with 12 bases in between. This CDR3 region has 13 residues.

The CDR3 loop reads CASSDLAGATDTQYF. As DNA, the CDR3 is TGTGCCAGCAGTGATTTAGCGGGGGCCACAGATACGCAGTATTTT. V gene TRBV6-4 combines with J gene TRBJ2-3, with 9 bases matching TRBD2. In germline, CDR1 is MRHNA, CDR2 SNTAGT. The CDR3 runs 15 residues. V gave up 3 bases and J gave up 2 bases; unmatched junction bases: 3.

The genes are TRBV28 and TRBJ2-7; 11 bases align to TRBD1. The CDR3 sequence is 16 residues long. Germline V lookup: CDR1 MDHEN, CDR2 SYDVKM. Unmatched junction bases numbered 9, after V lost 5 bases and J lost 3 bases. CDR3 loop: CASSSPRDRGIYEQYF. CDR3 nucleotides: TGTGCCAGCAGTAGCCCCCGGGACAGGGGGATCTACGAGCAGTACTTC.

The chain couples TRBV7-9 to TRBJ1-2; no clear D. Per germline, CDR1 SEHNR and CDR2 FQNEAQ (reference sequence). Trimming left V 3 bases short and J 1 base short, with 9 bases between. The CDR3 length is 14 residues. CDR3 region: CASSFPGGNYGYTF. CDR3 DNA: TGTGCCAGCAGCTTCCCAGGCGGTAACTATGGCTACACCTTC.

The chain recombines TRBV6-5 with TRBJ2-7, with 12 bases that match TRBD1. The CDR3 length is 15 residues. Looked up from germline, CDR1 is MNHEY and CDR2 is SVGAGI. V dropped 2 bases and J dropped 6; count of bases not matched to a gene: 5. As DNA, the CDR3 is TGTGCCAGCAGTTACCGGGGACAGGGGGCCGGCGAGCAGTACTTC. Its protein product is CASSYRGQGAGEQYF.

The rearrangement links TRBV11-2 to TRBJ1-1, with D hard to call. The CDR3 is 16 residues long. Germline V gene data show CDR1 as SGHAT and CDR2 as FQNNGV. V shed 0 bases and J shed 0 bases, with 11 bases lying between them. CDR3 in DNA: TGTGCCAGCAGCTTAGAAAGCTACCGTATGAACACTGAAGCTTTCTTT. It is translated as CASSLESYRMNTEAFF.

This chain joins TRBV7-9 and TRBJ2-5; D may correspond to TRBD1 or TRBD2 (5 bases each). Germline CDR1 and CDR2: SEHNR and FQNEAQ (reference sequence). The V end was cut by 1 base, the J end by 7 bases, with 10 bases between. CDR3 size: 13 residues. This chain's CDR3 is CASSLGGAGTQYF. The CDR3 DNA reads as TGTGCCAGCAGCTTAGGAGGGGCTGGGACCCAGTACTTC.

DNA for the CDR3: TGTGCCAGCAGCTTTCGGGCTAGCGGATCCACAGATACGCAGTATTTT. This encodes CASSFRASGSTDTQYF. The chain uses TRBV5-4 and TRBJ2-3; TRBD2 agrees at 7 bases. Trimming at V came to 2 bases and at J to 2 bases, leaving 8 bases not matched to a gene. There are 16 residues in the CDR3. The germline CDR1 and CDR2 sequences are SGHNT and YYREEE (reference sequence).

This clonotype has a handful of counts. The rearrangement joins TRBV5-1 to TRBJ2-3, with TRBD2 matching over 7 bases. This CDR3 region has 17 residues. Germline assignment: CDR1 SGHRS and CDR2 YFSETQ. The trim removed 4 bases at V and 1 base at J, leaving 12 bases unmatched. CDR3 loop: CASSLPDGGGRTDTQYF. CDR3 in DNA: TGCGCCAGCAGCCTACCAGATGGGGGGGGACGCACAGATACGCAGTATTTT. The full variable domain, rest sourced from reference TRBV5-1 and TRBJ2-3, is KAGVTQTPRYLIKTRGQQVTLSCSPISGHRSVSWYQQTPGQGLQFLFEYFSETQRNKGNFPGRFSGRQFSNSRSEMNVSTLELGDSALYLCASSLPDGGGRTDTQYFGPGTRLTVL.

This clonotype came up many times. J is TRBJ2-1 and V is TRBV4-2, with 7 bases fitting TRBD1. CDR1 and CDR2 from the germline V gene are LGHNA and YNFKEQ. V trimming: 6 bases; J trimming: 5 bases; junction bases outside the gene matches: 10. The CDR3 covers 15 residues. The DNA of the CDR3 is TGTGCCAGCAGTCTCCGGGCAGGGACAGACAATGAGCAGTTCTTC. Protein: CASSLRAGTDNEQFF.

The V gene is TRBV29-1, the J gene TRBJ1-2, with TRBD1 matching over 9 bases. This CDR3 has 13 amino acids. The V and J ends lost 6 bases and 4 bases, in that order; junction bases with no gene match: 6. Germline CDR1 SQVTM, CDR2 ANQGSEA. The chain's CDR3 is CSVAPTGGYGYTF. The CDR3 DNA reads TGCAGCGTCGCTCCGACAGGGGGCTATGGCTACACCTTC.

This clonotype was seen ten or more times. The chain joins TRBV12-3 or TRBV12-4 to TRBJ1-1, with 7 bases fitting TRBD1. V lost 6 bases to trimming and J lost 7 bases; unmatched junction nucleotides: 11. There are 14 residues in the CDR3. The CDR3 nucleotides are TGTGCCAGCAGGACAGGGTCCTCCAATTTTGAAGCTTTCTTT. The encoded protein is CASRTGSSNFEAFF.

Ten or more counts support this clonotype. J is TRBJ2-1 and V is TRBV6-2 or TRBV6-3; TRBD2 might be the D (5 bases). V was shortened by 6 bases and J by 6 bases, with 21 bases between the two germline ends. The CDR3 spans 16 residues. CDR1 and CDR2 from the germline V gene are MNHEY and SVGEGT. CDR3 sequence (DNA): TGTGCCAGCAGCGGGGAATTGATCCAGTCAGCCAATGAGCAGTTCTTC. Its translation: CASSGELIQSANEQFF.

This clonotype came up many times. The chain combines TRBV14 with TRBJ2-7, with 11 bases aligning to TRBD2. The junction had 16 bases not matched to a gene; V was cut back by 3 bases and J by 0 bases. CDR3 length: 20 residues. Germline CDR1 is SGHDN and CDR2 is FVKESK. The CDR3, as DNA: TGTGCCAGCAGCCATCCAGGAGGTAGCGGGGGGGCGTTGGTCTCCTACGAGCAGTACTTC. This translates into CASSHPGGSGGALVSYEQYF.

This clonotype was seen at least ten times. The chain is built from TRBV6-2 or TRBV6-3 and TRBJ2-2; D is perhaps TRBD1 (6 bases). The CDR3 spans 15 residues. Trimming removed 5 bases from V and 3 bases from J, with 13 bases in between. In germline, CDR1 is MNHEY, CDR2 SVGEGT. The CDR3 loop reads CASSTGQAHTGELFF. In DNA, the CDR3 is TGTGCCAGCAGTACAGGGCAGGCGCACACCGGGGAGCTGTTTTTT.

The chain couples TRBV6-2 or TRBV6-3 to TRBJ1-5; D not certain. Germline CDR1 MNHEY, CDR2 SVGEGT. CDR3 length: 15 residues. V was clipped by 4 bases and J by 3 bases, with 13 bases between them. The CDR3 region has the DNA TGTGCCAGCAGTTCCGACGACCGAGTCAATCAGCCCCAGCATTTT. Protein sequence: CASSSDDRVNQPQHF.

V and J are TRBV12-3 or TRBV12-4 and TRBJ2-6; D is possibly TRBD2 (7 bases). With 5 bases removed from V and 3 bases from J, the gap between germline ends came to 14 bases. This CDR3 is 16 amino acids long. CDR3 DNA: TGTGCCAGCAGTCCACTGGGAGGGGGTGGGGCCAACGTCCTGACTTTC. Translation gives CASSPLGGGGANVLTF.

This clonotype was seen many times. The DNA of the CDR3 is TGCAGTGCTAGGGCTAGTTATAATTCACCCCTCCACTTT. Its protein is CSARASYNSPLHF. The V call is TRBV20-1, the J call TRBJ1-6; D is undetermined. Trimming removed 3 bases from V and 4 bases from J, with 7 bases in between. Germline-derived CDR1 and CDR2 are DFQATT and SNEGSKA (reference sequence). This CDR3 is built from 13 residues.

The rearrangement joins TRBV4-1 to TRBJ1-5, with TRBD1 matching over 9 bases. CDR3 length equals 16 residues. Germline CDR1 reads MGHRA; CDR2 reads YSYEKL. The ends lost 3 bases at V and 5 bases at J; junction bases unmatched: 8. The CDR3 here is CASSHAGTGKDQPQHF. For the CDR3, the DNA is TGCGCCAGCAGCCACGCCGGGACAGGGAAGGATCAGCCCCAGCATTTT.

CDR3 nucleotide sequence: TGTGCCAGCAGTGAGGGACAGAGCGCCTATGGCTACACCTTC. Protein: CASSEGQSAYGYTF. The chain combines TRBV6-1 with TRBJ1-2; 7 bases match TRBD1. Germline V gene data show CDR1 as MNHNS and CDR2 as SASEGT. The CDR3 loop spans 14 amino acids. V was clipped by 3 bases and J by 4 bases; unmatched bases: 5.

This clonotype was counted only a few times. The V gene is TRBV28, the J gene TRBJ1-5, with D unresolved. This CDR3 has 12 residues. V lost 6 bases, J lost 3 bases, and 6 bases lay in between. Per germline, CDR1 MDHEN and CDR2 SYDVKM. The CDR3: CASSLNNQPQHF. The CDR3 DNA follows: TGTGCCAGCAGCTTGAACAATCAGCCCCAGCATTTT.